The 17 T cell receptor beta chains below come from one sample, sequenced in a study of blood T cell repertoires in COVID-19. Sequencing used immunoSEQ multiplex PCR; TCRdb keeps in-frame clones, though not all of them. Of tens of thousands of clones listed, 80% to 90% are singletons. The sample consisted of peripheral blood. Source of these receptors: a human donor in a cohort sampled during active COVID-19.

This CDR3 reads CASSEDSPNEKLFF. CDR3 sequence (DNA): TGTGCCAGCAGTGAGGACAGCCCAAATGAAAAACTGTTTTTT. J is TRBJ1-4 and V is TRBV28; D might be TRBD1 (6 bases). The CDR3 has 14 residues. Trimming took 5 bases from V and 5 from J, leaving 12 bases between them. Germline CDR1 reads MDHEN; CDR2 reads SYDVKM.

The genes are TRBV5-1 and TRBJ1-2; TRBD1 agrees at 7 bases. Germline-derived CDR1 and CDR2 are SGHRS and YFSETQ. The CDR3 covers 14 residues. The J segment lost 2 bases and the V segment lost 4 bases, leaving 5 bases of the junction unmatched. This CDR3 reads CASSDETGNYGYTF. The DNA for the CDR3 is TGCGCCAGCAGCGATGAGACAGGGAACTATGGCTACACCTTC.

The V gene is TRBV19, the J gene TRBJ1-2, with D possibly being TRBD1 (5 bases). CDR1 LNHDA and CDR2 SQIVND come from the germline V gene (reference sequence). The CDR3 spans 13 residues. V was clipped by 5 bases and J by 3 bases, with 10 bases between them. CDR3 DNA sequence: TGTGCCAGTAGTGTTTCAGGGCACTATGGCTACACCTTC. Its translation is CASSVSGHYGYTF.

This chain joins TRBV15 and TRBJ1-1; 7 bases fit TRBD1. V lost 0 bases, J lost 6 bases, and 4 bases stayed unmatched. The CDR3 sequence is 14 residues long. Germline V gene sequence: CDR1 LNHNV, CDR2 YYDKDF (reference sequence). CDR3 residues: CATSRDQGQSEAFF. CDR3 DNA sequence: TGTGCCACCAGCAGAGACCAGGGACAGTCTGAAGCTTTCTTT.

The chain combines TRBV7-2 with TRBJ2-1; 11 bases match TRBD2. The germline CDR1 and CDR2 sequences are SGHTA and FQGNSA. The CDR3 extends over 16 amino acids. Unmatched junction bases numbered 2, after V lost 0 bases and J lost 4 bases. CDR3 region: CASSLASGRGYNEQFF. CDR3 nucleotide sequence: TGTGCCAGCAGCTTAGCTAGCGGGAGGGGATACAATGAGCAGTTCTTC. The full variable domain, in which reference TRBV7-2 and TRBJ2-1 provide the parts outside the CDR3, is GAGVSQSPSNKVTEKGKDVELRCDPISGHTALYWYRQSLGQGLEFLIYFQGNSAPDKSGLPSDRFSAERTGGSVSTLTIQRTQQEDSAVYLCASSLASGRGYNEQFFGPGTRLTVL.

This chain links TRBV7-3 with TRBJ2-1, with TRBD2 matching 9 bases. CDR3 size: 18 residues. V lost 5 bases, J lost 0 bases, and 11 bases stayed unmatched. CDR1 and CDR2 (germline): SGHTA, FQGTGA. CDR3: CASSPSGLAPSSYNEQFF. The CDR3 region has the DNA TGTGCCAGCAGCCCCTCTGGACTAGCGCCTAGCTCCTACAATGAGCAGTTCTTC.

The DNA for the CDR3 is TGCAGCGTTGAGGAGGTGGTGAACACTGAAGCTTTCTTT. Its translation is CSVEEVVNTEAFF. V and J are TRBV29-1 and TRBJ1-1; D not resolved. The CDR3 consists of 13 residues. Germline-derived CDR1 and CDR2 are SQVTM and ANQGSEA. Trimming cost V 3 bases and J 0 bases, with 8 bases left between them.

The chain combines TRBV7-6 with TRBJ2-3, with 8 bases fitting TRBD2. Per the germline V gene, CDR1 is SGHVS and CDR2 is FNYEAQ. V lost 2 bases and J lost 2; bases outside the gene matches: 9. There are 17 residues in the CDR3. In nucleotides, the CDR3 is TGTGCCAGCAGCTTAACTAGCGGAAGTCCGCTCACAGATACGCAGTATTTT. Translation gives CASSLTSGSPLTDTQYF.

CDR3 loop: CASSLGLAGINEQFF. As DNA, the CDR3 is TGTGCCAGCAGTTTAGGGCTAGCGGGAATTAATGAGCAGTTCTTC. The chain recombines TRBV28 with TRBJ2-1; 9 nucleotides line up with TRBD2. Trimming at V came to 2 bases and at J to 7 bases, leaving 6 bases not matched to a gene. Germline V gene lookup returns CDR1 MDHEN and CDR2 SYDVKM. The CDR3 has 15 residues.

CDR3 nucleotide sequence: TGCAGCGTTAGACCCGGAGGTCCCTCGGGCACTGAAGCTTTCTTT. Translation: CSVRPGGPSGTEAFF. The rearrangement joins TRBV29-1 to TRBJ1-1, with D unclear. The germline gives CDR1 SQVTM, CDR2 ANQGSEA. V lost 5 bases and J 4 bases, leaving 20 bases between the germline ends. This CDR3 has 15 residues.

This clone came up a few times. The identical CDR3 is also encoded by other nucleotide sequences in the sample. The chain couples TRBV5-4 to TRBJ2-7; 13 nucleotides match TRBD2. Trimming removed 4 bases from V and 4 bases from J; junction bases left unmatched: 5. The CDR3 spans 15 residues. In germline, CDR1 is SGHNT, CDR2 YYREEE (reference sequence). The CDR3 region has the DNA TGTGCCAGCAGCCCTGGGACTAGCGGGACTTACGAGCAGTACTTC. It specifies CASSPGTSGTYEQYF.

CDR3 nucleotides: TGTGCCAGCAGCTCCCGACTAGGACTAGCGGGAGTGGGTAACACCGGGGAGCTGTTTTTT. It yields the protein CASSSRLGLAGVGNTGELFF. The chain couples TRBV9 to TRBJ2-2; TRBD2 matches at 13 bases. The J segment lost 2 bases and the V segment lost 4 bases, leaving 14 bases of the junction unmatched. The CDR3 extends over 20 amino acids. Per germline, CDR1 SGDLS and CDR2 YYNGEE. The variable domain in full, completed from reference TRBV9 and TRBJ2-2, reads DSGVTQTPKHLITATGQRVTLRCSPRSGDLSVYWYQQSLDQGLQFLIQYYNGEERAKGNILERFSAQQFPDLHSELNLSSLELGDSALYFCASSSRLGLAGVGNTGELFFGEGSRLTVL.

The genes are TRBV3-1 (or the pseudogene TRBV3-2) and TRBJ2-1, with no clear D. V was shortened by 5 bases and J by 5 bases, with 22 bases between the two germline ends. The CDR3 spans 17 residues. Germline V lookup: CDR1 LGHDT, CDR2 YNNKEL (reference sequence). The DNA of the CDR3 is TGTGCCAGCAGCTGCGCCCGTCCCTTCCATTCCGACAATGAGCAGTTCTTC. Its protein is CASSCARPFHSDNEQFF.

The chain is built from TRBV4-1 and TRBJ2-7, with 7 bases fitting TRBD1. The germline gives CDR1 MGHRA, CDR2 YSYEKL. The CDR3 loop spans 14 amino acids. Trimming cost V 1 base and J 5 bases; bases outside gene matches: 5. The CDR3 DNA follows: TGCGCCAGCAGCCAAGTACAGGGGCCCCACGAGCAGTACTTC. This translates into CASSQVQGPHEQYF.

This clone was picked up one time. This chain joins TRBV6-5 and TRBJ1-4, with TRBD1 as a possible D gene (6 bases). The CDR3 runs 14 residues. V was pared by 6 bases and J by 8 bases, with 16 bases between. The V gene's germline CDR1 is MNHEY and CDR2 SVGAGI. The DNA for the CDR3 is TGTGCCAGCAGCCACGGGGGGGGCGGAGAAAAACTGTTTTTT. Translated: CASSHGGGGEKLFF.

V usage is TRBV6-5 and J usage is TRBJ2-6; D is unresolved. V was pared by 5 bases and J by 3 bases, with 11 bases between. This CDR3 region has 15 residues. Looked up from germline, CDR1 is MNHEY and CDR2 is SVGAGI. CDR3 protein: CASSPTPHGANVLTF. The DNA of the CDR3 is TGTGCCAGCAGTCCAACACCCCATGGGGCCAACGTCCTGACTTTC.

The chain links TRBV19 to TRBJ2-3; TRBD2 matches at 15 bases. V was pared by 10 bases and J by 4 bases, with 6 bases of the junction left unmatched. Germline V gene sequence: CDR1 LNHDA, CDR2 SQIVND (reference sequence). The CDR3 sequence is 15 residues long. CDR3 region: CATGGLAGGPDTQYF. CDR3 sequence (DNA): TGTGCCACCGGAGGACTAGCGGGAGGGCCAGATACGCAGTATTTT.